The sequence of this T cell receptor (beta chain) was determined in a study of radiotherapy plus CTLA-4 blockade in lung cancer. Looking at the study overall: An objective response was seen in around a sixth of patients, and disease control in about 31%.

As concerns this clone: Its antigen is currently unknown.

Study-level points and caveats: Radiotherapy with ipilimumab was followed by blood expansion of tumor-derived clones.

TCRdb keeps only in-frame clones here, not all; method: immunoSEQ multiplex PCR. The table has about 40,000 clones, about 75% seen once. The CDR3 loop spans 15 amino acids. Germline assignment: CDR1 SGHRS and CDR2 YFSETQ. The V segment lost 5 bases and the J segment 1 base; nucleotides outside the gene matches: 3. The specimen comprised peripheral blood, sampled from a patient treated with radiotherapy plus ipilimumab. This TCR derives from a human donor with non-small cell lung cancer who had stable disease on radiotherapy plus ipilimumab. The chain is built from TRBV5-1 and TRBJ2-2; 9 positions agree with TRBD2. The CDR3 loop is CASRYSGGNTGELFF. CDR3 DNA sequence: TGCGCCAGCAGATATAGCGGGGGGAACACCGGGGAGCTGTTTTTT. Variable domain in full (rest from reference TRBV5-1 and TRBJ2-2): KAGVTQTPRYLIKTRGQQVTLSCSPISGHRSVSWYQQTPGQGLQFLFEYFSETQRNKGNFPGRFSGRQFSNSRSEMNVSTLELGDSALYLCASRYSGGNTGELFFGEGSRLTVL.